This T cell receptor (beta chain) was captured by sequencing in a study of blood T cell repertoires in COVID-19. For the study at large: Spain, Italy and the United States supplied samples that represented acute and convalescent COVID-19. Sample material is recorded as cDNA or gDNA derived from T cells, B-cell-depleted T cells, or PBMCs.

As originally analysed: Reference gene primers were amplified, and this amplification served to estimate nucleated cell counts. TCRdb keeps only in-frame clones here, not all; method: immunoSEQ multiplex PCR. V and J calls and clone size are as listed in that table; D and trimming were resolved from the DNA. The table shows around 130,000 clones, with about 80% occurring only once. The V gene lost 7 bases and the J gene lost 0 bases, with 15 bases spanning the gap. The CDR3 length is 15 residues. Germline loops: CDR1 SNHLY, CDR2 FYNNEI. The TCR originated in a man aged 50 to 59 with acute or convalescent COVID-19. The specimen was peripheral blood. This sequence joins TRBV2 and TRBJ1-2; D remains unclear. CDR3 amino acids: CASTEKQFPNYGYTF. CDR3 coding DNA: TGTGCCAGCACTGAGAAACAGTTCCCTAACTATGGCTACACCTTC.